This TCR beta chain was identified in a study of shared clonotypes between healthy human individuals. Overall study: Ranging from 18 to 49 in age, donors were two women and a few men. General study points: Several donors held approximately 4.6% of naive CD4 clonotypes in common. Compared with memory subsets, naive subsets generally had larger estimated richness.

Produced via immunoSEQ multiplex PCR; TCRdb's table is partial and in-frame only. Of around 700,000 clones in the sample, roughly 70% were seen once. This clone was counted many times. Its antigen is not known. The V end was cut by 3 bases, the J end by 4 bases, with 16 bases between. CDR1 and CDR2 from the germline V gene are SGDLS and YYNGEE. This CDR3 comprises 15 residues. The rearrangement uses TRBV9 and TRBJ1-2; possible D gene TRBD1, 5 bases. This clonotype originated in a woman in her 30s in good health. The sequencing input was memory CD4+ T cells sorted from blood. Subset indicated: CD45RA-negative fraction. For the CDR3, the DNA is TGTGCCAGCAGCGAGGGAGGGGCGCAGAGCTATGGCTACACCTTC. Protein: CASSEGGAQSYGYTF.